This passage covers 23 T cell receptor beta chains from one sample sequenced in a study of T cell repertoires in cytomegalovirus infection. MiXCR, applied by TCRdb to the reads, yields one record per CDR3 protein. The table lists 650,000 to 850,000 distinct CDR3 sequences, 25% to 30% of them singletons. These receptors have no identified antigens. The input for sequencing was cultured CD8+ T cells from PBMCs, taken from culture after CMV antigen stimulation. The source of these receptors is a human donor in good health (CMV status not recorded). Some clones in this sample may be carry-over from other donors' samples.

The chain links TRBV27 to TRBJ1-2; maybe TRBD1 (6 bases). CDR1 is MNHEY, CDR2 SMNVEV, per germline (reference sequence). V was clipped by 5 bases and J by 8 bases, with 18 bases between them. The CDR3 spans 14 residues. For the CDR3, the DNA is TGTGCCAGCAGTAGACAGGCCAACCCCAGGGGCTACACCTTC. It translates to CASSRQANPRGYTF.

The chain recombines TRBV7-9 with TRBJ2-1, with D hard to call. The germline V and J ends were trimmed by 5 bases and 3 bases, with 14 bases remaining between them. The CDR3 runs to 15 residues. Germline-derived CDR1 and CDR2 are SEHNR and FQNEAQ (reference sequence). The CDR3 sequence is CASSQRDLYYNEQFF. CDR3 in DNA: TGTGCCAGCAGCCAAAGGGATCTCTACTACAATGAGCAGTTCTTC.

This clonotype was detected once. DNA of the CDR3: TGTGCCAGCAGCCCCTCTCAAACGGTCTGGGCGAAGACGAAAGAGACCCAGTACTTC. Protein: CASSPSQTVWAKTKETQYF. The chain couples TRBV7-4 to TRBJ2-5, with no clear D. The V gene lost 5 bases and the J gene lost 3 bases, with 28 bases spanning the gap. Germline V CDR1 and CDR2: SGHVT, SQSDAQ. The CDR3 length is 19 residues.

This chain's CDR3 is CASCALQGANTGELFF. CDR3 nucleotides: TGTGCCAGCTGCGCTCTACAGGGGGCCAACACCGGGGAGCTGTTTTTT. This chain joins TRBV25-1 and TRBJ2-2; TRBD1 aligns across 9 bases. V lost 8 bases, J lost 2 bases, and 9 bases stayed unmatched. The length of the CDR3 is 16 residues. The germline CDR1 and CDR2 sequences are MGHDK and SYGVNS.

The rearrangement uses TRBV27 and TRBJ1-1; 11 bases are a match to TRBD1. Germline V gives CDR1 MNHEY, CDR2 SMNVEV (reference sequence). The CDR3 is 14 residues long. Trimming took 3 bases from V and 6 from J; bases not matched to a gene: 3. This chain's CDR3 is CASSLGQGVSEAFF. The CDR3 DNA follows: TGTGCCAGCAGTTTGGGACAGGGGGTCTCTGAAGCTTTCTTT.

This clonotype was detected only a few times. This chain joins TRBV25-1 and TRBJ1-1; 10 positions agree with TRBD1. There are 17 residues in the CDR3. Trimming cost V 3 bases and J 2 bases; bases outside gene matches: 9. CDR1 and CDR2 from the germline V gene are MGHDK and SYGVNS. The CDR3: CASSDPQGTGVNTEAFF. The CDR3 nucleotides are TGTGCCAGCAGTGACCCTCAGGGGACAGGGGTTAACACTGAAGCTTTCTTT.

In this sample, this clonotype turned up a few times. In DNA, the CDR3 is TGTGCCAGCAGCTTCCCGGACAGGGGTTTCTACGAGCAGTACTTC. Protein product: CASSFPDRGFYEQYF. V and J are TRBV7-9 and TRBJ2-7; 9 bases match TRBD1. The CDR3 spans 15 residues. The V gene's germline CDR1 is SEHNR and CDR2 FQNEAQ (reference sequence). V was clipped by 3 bases and J by 3 bases; unmatched bases: 6.

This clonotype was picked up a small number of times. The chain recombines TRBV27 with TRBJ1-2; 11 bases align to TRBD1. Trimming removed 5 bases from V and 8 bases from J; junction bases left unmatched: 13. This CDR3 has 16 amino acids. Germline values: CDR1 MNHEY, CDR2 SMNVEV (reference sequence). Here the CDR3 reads CASSGPGQGGSWGYTF. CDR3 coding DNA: TGTGCCAGCAGTGGCCCGGGACAGGGGGGAAGTTGGGGCTACACCTTC.

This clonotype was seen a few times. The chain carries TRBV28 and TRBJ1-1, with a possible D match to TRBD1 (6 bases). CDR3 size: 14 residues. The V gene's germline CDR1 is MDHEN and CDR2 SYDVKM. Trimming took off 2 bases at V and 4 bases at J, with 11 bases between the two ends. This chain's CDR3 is CASSLLTGFTEAFF. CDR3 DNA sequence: TGTGCCAGCAGTTTACTTACAGGGTTCACTGAAGCTTTCTTT.

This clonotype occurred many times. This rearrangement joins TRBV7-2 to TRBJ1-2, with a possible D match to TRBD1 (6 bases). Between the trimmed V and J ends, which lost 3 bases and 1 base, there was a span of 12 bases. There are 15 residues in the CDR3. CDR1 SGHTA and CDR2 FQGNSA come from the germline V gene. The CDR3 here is CASSFLGQFNYGYTF. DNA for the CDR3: TGTGCCAGCAGCTTTCTCGGACAGTTTAACTATGGCTACACCTTC.

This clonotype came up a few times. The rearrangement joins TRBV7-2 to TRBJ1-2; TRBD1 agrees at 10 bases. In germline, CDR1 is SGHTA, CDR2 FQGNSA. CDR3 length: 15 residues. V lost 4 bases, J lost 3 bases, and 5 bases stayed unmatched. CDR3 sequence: CASSSRDRGDYGYTF. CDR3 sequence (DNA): TGTGCCAGCAGCTCTCGGGACAGGGGTGACTATGGCTACACCTTC.

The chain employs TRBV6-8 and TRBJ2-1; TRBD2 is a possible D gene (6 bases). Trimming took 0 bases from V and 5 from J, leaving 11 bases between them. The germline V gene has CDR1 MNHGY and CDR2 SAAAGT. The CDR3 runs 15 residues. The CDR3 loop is CASSYSSGPNNEQFF. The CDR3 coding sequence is TGTGCCAGCAGTTACTCGAGCGGGCCGAACAATGAGCAGTTCTTC.

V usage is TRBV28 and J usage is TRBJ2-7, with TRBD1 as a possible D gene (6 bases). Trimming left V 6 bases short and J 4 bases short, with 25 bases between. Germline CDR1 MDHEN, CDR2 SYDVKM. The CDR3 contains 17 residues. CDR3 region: CASSRPGTLSRFYEQYV. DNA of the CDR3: TGTGCCAGCAGCAGACCCGGGACACTCTCGCGATTTTACGAGCAGTACGTC.

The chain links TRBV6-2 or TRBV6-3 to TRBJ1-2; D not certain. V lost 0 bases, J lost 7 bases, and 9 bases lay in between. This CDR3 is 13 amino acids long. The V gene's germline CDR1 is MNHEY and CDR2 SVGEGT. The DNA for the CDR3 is TGTGCCAGCAGTTACTCGGTTTCGGTTGGCTACACCTTC. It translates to CASSYSVSVGYTF.

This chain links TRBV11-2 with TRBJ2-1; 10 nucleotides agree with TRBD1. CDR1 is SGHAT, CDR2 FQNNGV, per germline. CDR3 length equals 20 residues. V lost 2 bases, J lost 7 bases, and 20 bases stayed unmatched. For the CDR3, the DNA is TGTGCCAGCAGCTTAAACACGAGACAGGGGGCACTCGGCCCTGGGAATGAGCAGTTCTTC. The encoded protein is CASSLNTRQGALGPGNEQFF.

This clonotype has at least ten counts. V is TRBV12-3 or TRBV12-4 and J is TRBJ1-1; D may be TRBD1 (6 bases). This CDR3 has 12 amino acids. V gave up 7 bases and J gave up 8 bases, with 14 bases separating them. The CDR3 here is CASTAGTSEAFF. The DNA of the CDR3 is TGTGCCAGCACCGCCGGGACATCCGAAGCTTTCTTT.

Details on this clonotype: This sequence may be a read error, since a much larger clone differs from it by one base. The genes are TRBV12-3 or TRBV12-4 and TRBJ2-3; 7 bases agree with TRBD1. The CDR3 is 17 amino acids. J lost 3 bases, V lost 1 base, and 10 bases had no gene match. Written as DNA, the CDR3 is TGTGCCAGCAGTTTAGTCTCTAGGGGGCGACTTACAGATACGCAGTATTTT. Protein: CASSLVSRGRLTDTQYF.

As DNA, the CDR3 is TGTGCCAGCAGTTACTCGAAGGACAGGGCTTACGAGCAGTACGTC. It translates to CASSYSKDRAYEQYV. This chain connects TRBV6-2 or TRBV6-3 to TRBJ2-7; 8 bases are shared with TRBD1. This CDR3 has 15 residues. V shed 0 bases and J 4 bases; nucleotides not matched to a gene: 5. Germline loops: CDR1 MNHEY, CDR2 SVGEGT.

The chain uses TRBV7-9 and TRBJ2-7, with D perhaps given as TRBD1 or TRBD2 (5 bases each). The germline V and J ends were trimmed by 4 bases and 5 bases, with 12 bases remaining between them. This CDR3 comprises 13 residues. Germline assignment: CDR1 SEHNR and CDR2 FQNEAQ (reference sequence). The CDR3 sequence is CASSSGPANEQYV. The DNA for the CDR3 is TGTGCCAGCAGCTCGGGACCGGCGAACGAGCAGTACGTC.

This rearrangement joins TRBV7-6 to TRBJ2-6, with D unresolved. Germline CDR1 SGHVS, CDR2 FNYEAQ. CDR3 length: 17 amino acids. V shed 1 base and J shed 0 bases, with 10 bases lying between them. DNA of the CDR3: TGTGCCAGCAGCTTAGGGCCAGGCCCCTCTGGGGCCAACGTCCTGACTTTC. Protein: CASSLGPGPSGANVLTF.

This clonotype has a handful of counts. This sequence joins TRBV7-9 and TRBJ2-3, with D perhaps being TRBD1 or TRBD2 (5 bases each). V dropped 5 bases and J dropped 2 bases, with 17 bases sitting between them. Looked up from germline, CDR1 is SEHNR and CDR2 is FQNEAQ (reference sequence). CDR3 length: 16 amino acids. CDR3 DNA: TGTGCCAGCAGCGGCGAACGGGGACCCTTCACAGATACGCAGTATTTT. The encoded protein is CASSGERGPFTDTQYF.

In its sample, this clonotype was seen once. The CDR3 region has the DNA TGCGCCAGCAGCCGAGAGGCAGCCAACACAGATACGCAGTATTTT. This codes for CASSREAANTDTQYF. This sequence joins TRBV5-1 and TRBJ2-3, with D hard to call. Between the trimmed V and J ends, which lost 4 bases and 2 bases, there was a span of 14 bases. CDR1 is SGHRS and CDR2 is YFSETQ in the germline V gene. The CDR3 length is 15 residues. Combining the CDR3 with reference TRBV5-1 and TRBJ2-3 gives the whole variable domain KAGVTQTPRYLIKTRGQQVTLSCSPISGHRSVSWYQQTPGQGLQFLFEYFSETQRNKGNFPGRFSGRQFSNSRSEMNVSTLELGDSALYLCASSREAANTDTQYFGPGTRLTVL.

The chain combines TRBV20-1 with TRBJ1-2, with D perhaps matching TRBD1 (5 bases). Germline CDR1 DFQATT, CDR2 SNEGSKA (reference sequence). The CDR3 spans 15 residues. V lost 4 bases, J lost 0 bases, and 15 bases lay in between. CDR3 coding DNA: TGCAGTGCTACAAGACCGGGGACCCCTAACTATGGCTACACCTTC. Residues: CSATRPGTPNYGYTF.